Following are 6 T cell receptor beta chains from one sample sequenced in a study of blood T cell repertoires in COVID-19. TCRdb's copy holds only in-frame clones and misses some; the assay was immunoSEQ multiplex PCR. This table holds 350,000 or so clones, nearly 90% found once. The sample comprised peripheral blood. All receptors come from a man aged 18 to 29 with active or convalescent COVID-19.

This clone was recorded a few times. V and J are TRBV6-5 and TRBJ1-2; D gene uncertain. CDR1 and CDR2 from the germline V gene are MNHEY and SVGAGI. This CDR3 is built from 11 residues. V lost 9 bases to trimming and J lost 7 bases, with 12 bases between them. The CDR3 nucleotides read TGTGCCAGTCGGCTTGGCGGTGGCTACACCTTC. Protein: CASRLGGGYTF.

The chain has TRBV19 and TRBJ2-3; 9 nucleotides align to TRBD2. Germline trimming cut 5 bases from V and 4 bases from J; bases unmatched to any gene: 7. Germline V CDR1 and CDR2: LNHDA, SQIVND (reference sequence). The CDR3 runs to 15 residues. The CDR3 DNA sequence: TGTGCCAGTAGTGACTTAGCGGGAGTAGCAGATACGCAGTATTTT. Protein product: CASSDLAGVADTQYF.

V usage is TRBV28 and J usage is TRBJ1-5; D not resolved. CDR1 MDHEN and CDR2 SYDVKM come from the germline V gene. Trimming pared 4 bases from V and 8 bases from J, leaving 9 bases between. The CDR3 length is 12 residues. DNA for the CDR3: TGTGCCAGCAGTTCCGGGGAAAAGCCCCAGCATTTT. Its translation: CASSSGEKPQHF. Together with reference TRBV28 and TRBJ1-5, the CDR3 gives the full variable domain: DVKVTQSSRYLVKRTGEKVFLECVQDMDHENMFWYRQDPGLGLRLIYFSYDVKMKEKGDIPEGYSVSREKKERFSLILESASTNQTSMYLCASSSGEKPQHFGDGTRLSIL.

The chain links TRBV5-1 to TRBJ1-3; 8 bases are a match to TRBD1. CDR1 is SGHRS and CDR2 is YFSETQ in the germline V gene. The V and J ends lost 0 bases and 6 bases, in that order; junction bases with no gene match: 5. The CDR3 loop spans 15 amino acids. This CDR3 reads CASSLVGQGLNTIYF. Here the CDR3 DNA reads TGCGCCAGCAGCTTGGTTGGACAGGGTTTAAACACCATATATTTT.

The chain combines TRBV6-6 with TRBJ2-7; 8 nucleotides line up with TRBD1. CDR3 length: 15 amino acids. The J segment lost 4 bases and the V segment lost 2 bases, leaving 7 bases of the junction unmatched. Germline CDR1 reads MNHNY; CDR2 reads SVGAGI (reference sequence). CDR3 amino acids: CASSYLGDRSYEQYF. DNA of the CDR3: TGTGCCAGCAGTTACCTCGGGGACAGGAGTTACGAGCAGTACTTC.

This clone was detected once. The chain combines TRBV16 with TRBJ2-7; 11 nucleotides line up with TRBD1. J lost 4 bases, V lost 6 bases, and 5 bases had no gene match. This CDR3 has 14 residues. CDR1 and CDR2 from the germline V gene are KGHSY and FQNENV. CDR3 DNA sequence: TGTGCCAGCAGAGGACAGGGGGCTCGATACGAGCAGTACTTC. Translating it yields CASRGQGARYEQYF. Variable domain in full (rest from reference TRBV16 and TRBJ2-7): GEEVAQTPKHLVRGEGQKAKLYCAPIKGHSYVFWYQQVLKNEFKFLISFQNENVFDETGMPKERFSAKCLPNSPCSLEIQATKLEDSAVYFCASRGQGARYEQYFGPGTRLTVT.